The 32 T cell receptor beta chains below were found in one sample sequenced in a study of post-analysis software for immune sequencing data. General study findings and limits: Relative to controls, patients had a handful of TRBV segments at higher frequency, with TRBV5-6, TRBV5-1 and TRBV20-1 among these.

Carried by the TCR beta cDNA libraries were unique molecular identifiers. TCRdb recomputed calls from the PCR reads with MiXCR, one row per CDR3 protein. The sample holds hundreds of thousands of distinct CDR3 sequences; 25% to 30% are singletons and the top ten take more than 0.45%. The antigens for these receptors are not known. The sample taken for sequencing was blood. The receptors derive from a girl between 10 and 17 years old with multiple sclerosis.

As concerns this clonotype: Being one base from a much bigger clone, this may be a read error. The chain couples TRBV20-1 to TRBJ1-2; D unresolved. CDR1 is DFQATT, CDR2 SNEGSKA, per germline (reference sequence). V lost 1 base and J 10 bases, leaving 13 bases between the germline ends. The CDR3 is 12 residues long. CDR3: CSARATGDSYTF. As DNA, the CDR3 is TGCAGTGCTAGAGCTACTGGTGATTCCTACACCTTC.

The CDR3 bases are TGCAGCGTTGCACTCTCAGCCAAAAACATTCAGTACTTC. Amino acids: CSVALSAKNIQYF. The gene calls are TRBV29-1 and TRBJ2-4; no reliable D call. CDR3 length equals 13 residues. CDR1 and CDR2 from the germline V gene are SQVTM and ANQGSEA. V lost 4 bases to trimming and J lost 0 bases, with 7 bases between them.

This chain joins TRBV3-1 and TRBJ2-1; D is undetermined. This CDR3 is 12 amino acids long. V was trimmed by 1 base and J by 10 bases, leaving 8 bases between them. CDR1 and CDR2 from the germline V gene are LGHDT and YNNKEL (reference sequence). The CDR3 DNA is TGTGCCAGCAGCCAAGGATTCTACGAGCAGTTCTTC. As protein: CASSQGFYEQFF.

This clonotype was found a few times. The chain links TRBV7-8 to TRBJ2-3; D unclear. Trimming removed 5 bases at V and 1 base at J, with 10 bases between. This CDR3 contains 14 residues. From germline, CDR1 is SGHVS and CDR2 FQNEAQ. The CDR3 sequence: CASSTDRRTDTQYF. The CDR3 nucleotides are TGTGCCAGCAGCACCGATCGCCGCACAGATACGCAGTATTTT.

This clonotype has just a few counts. V gene TRBV7-2 combines with J gene TRBJ2-3; D may be TRBD1 (5 bases). Germline V gene data show CDR1 as SGHTA and CDR2 as FQGNSA. The CDR3 length is 14 residues. V was pared by 1 base and J by 8 bases, with 13 bases between. In DNA, the CDR3 is TGTGCCAGCAGCTTAGATCTAGGGGAAGGTACGCAGTATTTT. It codes for CASSLDLGEGTQYF.

This chain connects TRBV27 to TRBJ2-1; TRBD2 aligns across 10 bases. The CDR3 is 12 amino acids. Trimming cost V 1 base and J 15 bases; bases outside gene matches: 3. The V gene's germline CDR1 is MNHEY and CDR2 SMNVEV (reference sequence). The CDR3 spells CASSLFSGRVFF. CDR3 nucleotides: TGTGCCAGCAGTTTATTCAGCGGGAGGGTGTTCTTC.

This clonotype was picked up a small number of times. CDR3 protein: CSARDRARGVPEAFF. The CDR3 DNA sequence: TGCAGTGCTAGAGATCGGGCGCGAGGGGTCCCTGAAGCTTTCTTT. The V gene is TRBV20-1, the J gene TRBJ1-1; perhaps TRBD1 as D (5 bases). V lost 0 bases and J lost 6, with 17 bases in between. Germline V gene data show CDR1 as DFQATT and CDR2 as SNEGSKA (reference sequence). CDR3 length: 15 residues.

This clonotype was detected a few times. The chain employs TRBV5-1 and TRBJ1-2; D perhaps matches TRBD1 (6 bases). The CDR3 runs 16 residues. The V end lost 0 bases, the J end lost 4 bases, and 16 bases lay between the germline ends. In germline, CDR1 is SGHRS, CDR2 YFSETQ. The CDR3 bases are TGCGCCAGCAGCTTGGCTACAGGGAAGCCTACCTATGGCTACACCTTC. It encodes CASSLATGKPTYGYTF.

The chain is built from TRBV7-8 and TRBJ2-5, with 9 bases matching TRBD1. CDR1 SGHVS and CDR2 FQNEAQ come from the germline V gene. The CDR3 loop spans 14 amino acids. Trimming removed 11 bases from V and 11 bases from J; junction bases left unmatched: 18. DNA for the CDR3: TGTGCCTGGAGTCTGACAGGGGGAACTACGGGGCAGTACTTC. Translation gives CAWSLTGGTTGQYF.

The genes are TRBV5-1 and TRBJ2-3; possibly TRBD1 for D (5 bases). CDR3 length: 15 amino acids. Germline assignment: CDR1 SGHRS and CDR2 YFSETQ. The germline V and J ends were trimmed by 0 bases and 0 bases, with 8 bases remaining between them. The CDR3 nucleotides are TGCGCCAGCAGCTTGGGACAGACAAGCACAGATACGCAGTATTTT. Encoded protein: CASSLGQTSTDTQYF.

The rearrangement uses TRBV20-1 and TRBJ1-5, with TRBD1 matching over 7 bases. CDR1 and CDR2 from the germline V gene are DFQATT and SNEGSKA (reference sequence). J was trimmed by 0 bases and V by 3 bases; bases with no gene match: 8. The CDR3 length is 16 residues. Here the CDR3 DNA reads TGCAGTGCTAGGGACAGGTGGAGAACTAGCAATCAGCCCCAGCATTTT. Its protein product is CSARDRWRTSNQPQHF.

The chain uses TRBV9 and TRBJ2-7; D ambiguous. V shed 9 bases and J shed 7 bases, with 11 bases lying between them. CDR3 length: 10 residues. Germline-derived CDR1 and CDR2 are SGDLS and YYNGEE. The CDR3 is CATTPCEQYF. CDR3 sequence (DNA): TGTGCCACCACCCCATGTGAGCAGTACTTC.

The chain couples TRBV7-6 to TRBJ2-3, with 10 bases matching TRBD1. The CDR3 sequence is 19 residues long. From germline, CDR1 is SGHVS and CDR2 FNYEAQ. V was pared by 4 bases and J by 4 bases, with 17 bases of the junction left unmatched. The CDR3: CASSSTGTGVYGIADTQYF. CDR3 in DNA: TGTGCCAGCAGCTCCACCGGGACAGGGGTTTATGGGATCGCAGATACGCAGTATTTT.

The rearrangement links TRBV4-2 to TRBJ2-1; 7 positions agree with TRBD2. The CDR3 has 14 residues. V shed 3 bases, J shed 8 bases, and the junction held 7 bases outside the gene matches. Germline V gives CDR1 LGHNA, CDR2 YNFKEQ. As DNA, the CDR3 is TGTGCCAGCAGCCACCCTGGACGGGAGGATGAGCAGTTCTTC. Amino acid sequence: CASSHPGREDEQFF.

This rearrangement joins TRBV5-1 to TRBJ1-6; weak D call: TRBD1 (5 bases). Germline CDR1 is SGHRS and CDR2 is YFSETQ. The CDR3 is 14 residues long. The ends were cut back, 5 bases at V and 9 bases at J, with 15 bases in the middle. CDR3 in amino acids: CASSLGDPGSPLHF. DNA of the CDR3: TGCGCCAGCAGTCTCGGGGACCCCGGTTCACCCCTCCACTTT.

The chain joins TRBV5-6 to TRBJ2-2; no definite D call. Trimming cost V 5 bases and J 0 bases, with 11 bases left between them. Germline values: CDR1 SGHDT, CDR2 YYEEEE. The CDR3 runs to 15 residues. The CDR3 DNA reads as TGTGCCAGCAGTCTGTCGGCGGCGAACACCGGGGAGCTGTTTTTT. Translated: CASSLSAANTGELFF.

This clonotype has ten or more counts. Written as DNA, the CDR3 is TGCAGTGCTCGCCTAGCCTCCTGGTACGAGCAGTACTTC. Its translation: CSARLASWYEQYF. The genes are TRBV20-1 and TRBJ2-7; D may be TRBD2 (5 bases). Germline lookup yields CDR1 DFQATT and CDR2 SNEGSKA (reference sequence). The CDR3 contains 13 residues. V dropped 5 bases and J dropped 4 bases, with 15 bases sitting between them.

The rearrangement links TRBV9 to TRBJ1-2; no reliable D call. This CDR3 has 14 amino acids. Trimming shortened V by 0 bases and J by 2 bases, and 8 bases separated the two germline ends. Germline V gene data show CDR1 as SGDLS and CDR2 as YYNGEE. In DNA, the CDR3 is TGTGCCAGCAGCGTAGATAGCAGAAACTATGGCTACACCTTC. It encodes CASSVDSRNYGYTF.

In its sample, this clonotype was seen a few times. The rearrangement links TRBV6-1 to TRBJ2-3; 7 positions match TRBD1. The V gene end was trimmed by 6 bases and the J gene end by 5 bases; junction bases not matched to a gene: 5. Germline CDR1 reads MNHNS; CDR2 reads SASEGT. The CDR3 consists of 13 residues. The DNA for the CDR3 is TGTGCCAGCAGAACAACAGGGGAAGATACGCAGTATTTT. This sequence encodes CASRTTGEDTQYF.

This clonotype has only a few counts. The chain uses TRBV27 and TRBJ2-1, with TRBD2 identical over 7 bases. The CDR3 length is 16 residues. Germline trimming cut 7 bases from V and 8 bases from J; bases unmatched to any gene: 17. Looked up from germline, CDR1 is MNHEY and CDR2 is SMNVEV (reference sequence). CDR3 in amino acids: CASKYITGTNGDEQFF. Written as DNA, the CDR3 is TGTGCCAGCAAATACATAACCGGGACTAATGGCGATGAGCAGTTCTTC.

The chain employs TRBV18 and TRBJ2-3, with D hard to call. The CDR3 sequence is 13 residues long. The germline V and J ends were trimmed by 1 base and 5 bases, with 7 bases remaining between them. Germline values: CDR1 KGHSH, CDR2 LQKENI. The CDR3 nucleotides read TGTGCCAGCTCACCACGGTCTGAAGATACGCAGTATTTT. Protein sequence: CASSPRSEDTQYF.

V and J are TRBV3-1 and TRBJ1-1, with a possible D match to TRBD1 (5 bases). Germline CDR1 and CDR2: LGHDT and YNNKEL (reference sequence). Trimming shortened V by 0 bases and J by 5 bases, and 16 bases separated the two germline ends. This CDR3 region has 16 residues. As DNA, the CDR3 is TGTGCCAGCAGCCAAGATGCGGGGGGAGGCGGAACTGAAGCTTTCTTT. Its translation is CASSQDAGGGGTEAFF.

In its sample, this clonotype was seen a few times. V is TRBV7-2 and J is TRBJ1-4; 8 nucleotides agree with TRBD1. The CDR3 is 14 amino acids. Germline lookup yields CDR1 SGHTA and CDR2 FQGNSA. J was trimmed by 6 bases and V by 5 bases; bases with no gene match: 5. The CDR3 loop is CASSLRQGYEKLFF. The CDR3, as DNA: TGTGCCAGCAGCCTCCGACAGGGGTATGAAAAACTGTTTTTT.

This clonotype was recorded only once. This may be a read error: a much more frequent sequence differs by one nucleotide. This chain joins TRBV29-1 and TRBJ2-7, with TRBD2 identical over 8 bases. The CDR3 extends over 14 amino acids. The germline CDR1 and CDR2 sequences are SQVTM and ANQGSEA. V dropped 2 bases and J dropped 7; count of bases not matched to a gene: 10. The CDR3 DNA reads as TGCAGCGTTGAATTAGCGGGGAAGTACAGTGAGCAGTACTTC. Translating gives CSVELAGKYSEQYF.

The chain has TRBV5-1 and TRBJ1-1, with D uncertain. V gave up 4 bases and J gave up 6 bases, with 13 bases separating them. The CDR3 loop spans 13 amino acids. CDR1 SGHRS and CDR2 YFSETQ come from the germline V gene. CDR3 bases: TGCGCCAGCAGCGGTGTCGGGGTCCCTGAAGCTTTCTTT. Protein product: CASSGVGVPEAFF.

The J gene is TRBJ2-7, the V gene TRBV16, with D maybe TRBD2 (5 bases). V was clipped by 5 bases and J by 10 bases, with 21 bases between them. CDR3 length equals 14 residues. Germline V CDR1 and CDR2: KGHSY, FQNENV. The CDR3 protein is CASSISGGSLLQYF. The CDR3, as DNA: TGTGCCAGCAGCATCAGCGGTGGCAGTCTTCTTCAGTACTTC. The complete variable domain, with remaining parts taken from reference TRBV16 and TRBJ2-7, reads GEEVAQTPKHLVRGEGQKAKLYCAPIKGHSYVFWYQQVLKNEFKFLISFQNENVFDETGMPKERFSAKCLPNSPCSLEIQATKLEDSAVYFCASSISGGSLLQYFGPGTRLTVT.

The sample holds a few counts of this clonotype. The chain is built from TRBV6-5 and TRBJ1-5; D is perhaps TRBD1 (5 bases). The germline CDR1 and CDR2 sequences are MNHEY and SVGAGI. Trimming cost V 8 bases and J 0 bases, with 14 bases left between them. This CDR3 region has 15 residues. CDR3 sequence (DNA): TGTGCCAGCGCCGGGGGTGGGTCTAGCAATCAGCCCCAGCATTTT. Amino acids: CASAGGGSSNQPQHF.

The rearrangement joins TRBV6-2 or TRBV6-3 to TRBJ1-2; possibly TRBD1 for D (6 bases). Trimming took off 3 bases at V and 3 bases at J, with 11 bases between the two ends. This CDR3 region has 14 residues. Germline values: CDR1 MNHEY, CDR2 SVGEGT. The CDR3 DNA is TGTGCCAGCAGTTATACGACAGGCGACTATGGCTACACCTTC. Residues: CASSYTTGDYGYTF.

V usage is TRBV7-9 and J usage is TRBJ1-6; D might be TRBD1 (6 bases). The CDR3 loop spans 13 amino acids. Trimming cost V 5 bases and J 7 bases, with 9 bases left between them. Germline V gene lookup returns CDR1 SEHNR and CDR2 FQNEAQ (reference sequence). The CDR3 DNA reads TGTGCCAGCAGCGGGGGCAGAAATTCACCCCTCCACTTT. The encoded protein is CASSGGRNSPLHF.

Concerning this clonotype: A junction boundary mismatches the germline segment, possibly from a read error. The rearrangement links TRBV12-3 or TRBV12-4 to TRBJ2-3; 11 bases map to TRBD2. The CDR3 loop spans 17 amino acids. The CDR3 region has the DNA TGTGCCAGCAGCCAAAGACTAGCGGGAACTAGCGCAGATATGCAGTATTTT. Translating gives CASSQRLAGTSADMQYF.

In its sample, this clonotype was seen a few times. This sequence joins TRBV4-2 and TRBJ2-3; a weak D match, TRBD2 (7 bases). Germline lookup yields CDR1 LGHNA and CDR2 YNFKEQ. V was pared by 1 base and J by 2 bases, with 22 bases between. The CDR3 length is 19 residues. In DNA form, the CDR3 reads TGTGCCAGCAGCCAAGTTGTGCGAAGCCGGGGGGCCCCCACAGATACGCAGTATTTT. Translating it yields CASSQVVRSRGAPTDTQYF.

This clonotype was counted between two and nine times. V usage is TRBV7-2 and J usage is TRBJ2-1, with unresolved D. Trimming removed 5 bases at V and 7 bases at J, with 15 bases between. CDR1 and CDR2 (germline): SGHTA, FQGNSA. This CDR3 comprises 14 residues. CDR3 bases: TGTGCCAGCAGCCTCCTTCGTCGTACGAATGAGCAGTTCTTC. Protein sequence: CASSLLRRTNEQFF.